Detailed here is one T cell receptor (beta chain). Germline V gene lookup returns CDR1 LGHDT and CDR2 YNNKEL (reference sequence). The CDR3 spans 17 residues. Trimming cost V 4 bases and J 3 bases, with 21 bases left between them. These data originate in a study of blood T cell repertoires in COVID-19. Study overall: Material from acute and convalescent COVID-19 was sourced from the United States, Italy and Spain.

In the authors' methods: Reference gene primer amplification gave nucleated cell count estimates. Data came from immunoSEQ multiplex PCR; TCRdb stores just in-frame clones and leaves some out. The V and J calls and the clone size are those of that table, but D and trimming were determined from the DNA. The table includes 90,000 to 110,000 clones, approximately 90% detected once. The specimen was peripheral blood. The sequence came from a human donor in a cohort sampled during active COVID-19. V gene TRBV3-1 (or the pseudogene TRBV3-2) combines with J gene TRBJ1-1; TRBD1 might be the D (6 bases). CDR3 DNA sequence: TGTGCCAGCAGCCTCGCAACAGGGAGCTCCTTGCACACTGAAGCTTTCTTT. This encodes CASSLATGSSLHTEAFF.